Sequencing of this TCR beta chain was carried out in a study of neoadjuvant anti-PD-1 for oral cavity cancer. Findings and caveats of the study: Greater tumor shrinkage accompanied bigger post-treatment sizes of preexisting clones.

TCRdb's copy holds only in-frame clones and misses some; the assay was immunoSEQ multiplex PCR. Of 23,000 or so clones listed, around a quarter are singletons. Time point described: after neoadjuvant nivolumab, at surgical resection. Patients had newly diagnosed, untreated stage II-IVA oral cavity squamous cell carcinoma. V gave up 3 bases and J gave up 7 bases, with 21 bases separating them. The CDR3 consists of 16 residues. Germline V gene sequence: CDR1 PRHDT, CDR2 FYEKMQ (reference sequence). A few counts support this clone. Antigen specificity is unknown. This sequence was found in a person aged 35-79 years with oral cavity squamous cell carcinoma. Specimen: tumor tissue, collected after nivolumab (anti-PD-1) treatment. This sequence joins TRBV13 and TRBJ1-2; a weak D match, TRBD1 (6 bases). The CDR3 reads CASSFETPGESGGYTF. CDR3 coding DNA: TGTGCCAGCAGCTTCGAAACCCCAGGGGAAAGCGGTGGCTACACCTTC.